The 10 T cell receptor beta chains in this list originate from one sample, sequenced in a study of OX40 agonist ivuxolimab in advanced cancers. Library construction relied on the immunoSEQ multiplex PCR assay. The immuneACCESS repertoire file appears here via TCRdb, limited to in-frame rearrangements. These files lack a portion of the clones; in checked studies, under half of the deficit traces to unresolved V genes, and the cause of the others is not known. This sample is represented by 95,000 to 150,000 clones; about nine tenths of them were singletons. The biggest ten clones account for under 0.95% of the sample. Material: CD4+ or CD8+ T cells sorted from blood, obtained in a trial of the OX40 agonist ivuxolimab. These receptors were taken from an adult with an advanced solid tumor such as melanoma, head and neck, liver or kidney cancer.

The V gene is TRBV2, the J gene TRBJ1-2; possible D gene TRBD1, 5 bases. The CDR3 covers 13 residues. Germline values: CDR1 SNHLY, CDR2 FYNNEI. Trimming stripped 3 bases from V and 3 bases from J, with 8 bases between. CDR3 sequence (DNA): TGTGCCAGCAGTGACAGGGAGGACTATGGCTACACCTTC. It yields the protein CASSDREDYGYTF.

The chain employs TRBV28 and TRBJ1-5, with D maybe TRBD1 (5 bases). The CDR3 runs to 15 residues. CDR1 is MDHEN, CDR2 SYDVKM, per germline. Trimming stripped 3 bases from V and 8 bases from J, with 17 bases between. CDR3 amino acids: CASSLGTRVEKPQHF. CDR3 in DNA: TGTGCCAGCAGTTTGGGGACGCGGGTTGAAAAGCCCCAGCATTTT.

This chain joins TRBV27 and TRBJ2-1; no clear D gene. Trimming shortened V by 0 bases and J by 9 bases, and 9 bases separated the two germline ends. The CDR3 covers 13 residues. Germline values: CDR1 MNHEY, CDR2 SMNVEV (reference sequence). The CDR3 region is CASSLSVYFEQFF. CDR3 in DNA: TGTGCCAGCAGTTTATCGGTCTACTTTGAGCAGTTCTTC.

CDR3 loop: CASSPQTSGSYEQYF. DNA of the CDR3: TGTGCCAGCAGCCCTCAGACTAGCGGGAGTTACGAGCAGTACTTC. The chain is built from TRBV7-6 and TRBJ2-7; TRBD2 aligns across 12 bases. The CDR3 is made up of 15 amino acids. Per germline, CDR1 SGHVS and CDR2 FNYEAQ. Losses at the gene ends were 5 bases for V and 4 bases for J; bases not matched to a gene: 6.

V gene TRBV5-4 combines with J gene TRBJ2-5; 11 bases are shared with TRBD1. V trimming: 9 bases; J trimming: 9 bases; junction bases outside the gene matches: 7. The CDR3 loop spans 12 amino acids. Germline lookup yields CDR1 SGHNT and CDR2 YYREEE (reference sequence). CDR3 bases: TGTGCCACCCGCGGGACAGGGGGTTCCCAGTACTTC. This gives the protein CATRGTGGSQYF. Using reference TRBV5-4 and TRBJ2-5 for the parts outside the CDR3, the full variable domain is ETGVTQSPTHLIKTRGQQVTLRCSSQSGHNTVSWYQQALGQGPQFIFQYYREEENGRGNFPPRFSGLQFPNYSSELNVNALELDDSALYLCATRGTGGSQYFGPGTRLLVL.

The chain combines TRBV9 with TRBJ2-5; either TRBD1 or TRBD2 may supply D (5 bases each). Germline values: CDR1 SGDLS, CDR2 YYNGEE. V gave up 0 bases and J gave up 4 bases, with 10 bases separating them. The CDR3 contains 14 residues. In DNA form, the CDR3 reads TGTGCCAGCAGCGTAGATCAGGGAGCAGAGACCCAGTACTTC. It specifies CASSVDQGAETQYF.

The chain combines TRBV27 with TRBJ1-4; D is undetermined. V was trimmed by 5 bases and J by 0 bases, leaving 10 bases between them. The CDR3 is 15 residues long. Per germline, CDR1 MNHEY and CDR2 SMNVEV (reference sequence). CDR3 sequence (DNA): TGTGCCAGCAGTCGCTTGGGGACAACTAATGAAAAACTGTTTTTT. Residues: CASSRLGTTNEKLFF.

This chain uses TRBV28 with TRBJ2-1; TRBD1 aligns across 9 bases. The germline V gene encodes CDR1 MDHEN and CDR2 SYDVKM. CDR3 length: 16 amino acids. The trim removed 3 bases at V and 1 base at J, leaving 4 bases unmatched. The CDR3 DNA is TGTGCCAGCAGTTTCTTAGGACAGGGGTCCTACAATGAGCAGTTCTTC. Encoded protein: CASSFLGQGSYNEQFF.

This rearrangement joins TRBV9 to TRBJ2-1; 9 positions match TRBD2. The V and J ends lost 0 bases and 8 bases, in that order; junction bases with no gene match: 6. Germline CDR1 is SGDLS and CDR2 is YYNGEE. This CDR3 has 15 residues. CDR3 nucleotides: TGTGCCAGCAGCGTAGGCGGGAGGGCCGGCGATGAGCAGTTCTTC. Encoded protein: CASSVGGRAGDEQFF.

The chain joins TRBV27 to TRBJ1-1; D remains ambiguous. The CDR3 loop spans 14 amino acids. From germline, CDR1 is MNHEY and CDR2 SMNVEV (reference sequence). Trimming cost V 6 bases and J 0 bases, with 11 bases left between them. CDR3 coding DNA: TGTGCCAGCAGCTCCGGACCGATGAACACTGAAGCTTTCTTT. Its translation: CASSSGPMNTEAFF.